Below are 20 T cell receptor beta chains sequenced from a single sample in a study of early T cells in non-severe SARS-CoV-2 infection. One entry per CDR3 protein, called by TCRdb with MiXCR from the 5' RACE reads. The sample consists of about 110,000 distinct CDR3 sequences, around an eighth of them appearing once. Here the sequenced sample was whole blood, taken at baseline. All receptors come from an adult who was a healthcare worker with PCR-confirmed SARS-CoV-2 infection or an uninfected control (not recorded which).

This clonotype was seen ten or more times. This chain connects TRBV5-1 to TRBJ2-7, with a possible D match to TRBD2 (6 bases). Deletions cut 0 bases from V and 0 bases from J, with 10 bases between. The CDR3 is made up of 15 amino acids. Per germline, CDR1 SGHRS and CDR2 YFSETQ. Here the CDR3 DNA reads TGCGCCAGCAGCTTGGACGGGGGAAGCTCCTACGAGCAGTACTTC. The encoded protein is CASSLDGGSSYEQYF.

This clonotype occurred a few times. The chain recombines TRBV5-1 with TRBJ1-2; D may be TRBD1 (6 bases). The germline CDR1 and CDR2 sequences are SGHRS and YFSETQ. The CDR3 is 16 residues long. V was cut by 0 bases and J by 4 bases, with 16 bases left in between. CDR3 nucleotide sequence: TGCGCCAGCAGCTTGGCCGCCGGACAGCCCATCTATGGCTACACCTTC. It yields the protein CASSLAAGQPIYGYTF.

This clonotype was observed a handful of times. V is TRBV28 and J is TRBJ2-7; 7 bases map to TRBD1. CDR1 is MDHEN, CDR2 SYDVKM, per germline. Trimming at V came to 6 bases and at J to 2 bases, leaving 19 bases not matched to a gene. CDR3 length equals 18 residues. Written as DNA, the CDR3 is TGTGCCAGCAGCTCCGGGATAACGGGACAGAAGGGCGCCTACGAGCAGTACTTC. This sequence encodes CASSSGITGQKGAYEQYF. Looking up the rest from reference TRBV28 and TRBJ2-7 gives the full variable domain: DVKVTQSSRYLVKRTGEKVFLECVQDMDHENMFWYRQDPGLGLRLIYFSYDVKMKEKGDIPEGYSVSREKKERFSLILESASTNQTSMYLCASSSGITGQKGAYEQYFGPGTRLTVT.

This clonotype came up a few times. Its ends do not fully match the called genes, so a read error is possible. This chain joins TRBV7-9 and TRBJ1-1, with D possibly TRBD1 on 5 matching bases. The CDR3 has 14 residues. The germline V gene encodes CDR1 SEHNR and CDR2 FQNEAQ (reference sequence). The CDR3 spells CASSSSPGKTEVFF. DNA for the CDR3: TGTGCCAGCAGCTCAAGCCCAGGGAAAACTGAAGTTTTCTTT.

This clonotype was counted at least ten times. This chain links TRBV7-9 with TRBJ2-3; TRBD1 matches at 8 bases. Germline CDR1 and CDR2: SEHNR and FQNEAQ (reference sequence). This CDR3 is 16 amino acids long. J gave up 5 bases and V 1 base, and 8 bases lay outside the gene matches. The CDR3 sequence is CASSLGDRGAKDTQYF. The DNA for the CDR3 is TGTGCCAGCAGCTTAGGCGACAGGGGAGCGAAAGATACGCAGTATTTT.

In this sample, this clonotype turned up a few times. This chain connects TRBV6-5 to TRBJ2-7, with unresolved D. V was clipped by 0 bases and J by 1 base, with 7 bases between them. This CDR3 has 14 amino acids. Germline V gene sequence: CDR1 MNHEY, CDR2 SVGAGI. Here the CDR3 DNA reads TGTGCCAGCAGTTACTCATGGCAGTCCTACGAGCAGTACTTC. Amino acids: CASSYSWQSYEQYF.

The table lists this clonotype with a few counts. This chain uses TRBV30 with TRBJ1-5; 10 bases align to TRBD1. CDR3 length equals 17 residues. The trim removed 3 bases at V and 0 bases at J, leaving 8 bases unmatched. Germline lookup yields CDR1 GTSNPN and CDR2 SVGIG (reference sequence). The CDR3 DNA is TGTGCCTGGAGCCTGACAGGGGGCTATTATAGCAATCAGCCCCAGCATTTT. Translating gives CAWSLTGGYYSNQPQHF. Full variable domain (remainder filled in from reference TRBV30 and TRBJ1-5): SQTIHQWPATLVQPVGSPLSLECTVEGTSNPNLYWYRQAAGRGLQLLFYSVGIGQISSEVPQNLSASRPQDRQFILSSKKLLLSDSGFYLCAWSLTGGYYSNQPQHFGDGTRLSIL.

The V call is TRBV5-1, the J call TRBJ2-7; TRBD1 aligns across 8 bases. V lost 2 bases to trimming and J lost 6 bases; unmatched junction nucleotides: 1. In germline, CDR1 is SGHRS, CDR2 YFSETQ. CDR3 size: 12 residues. The CDR3 reads CASSFDRGEQYF. CDR3 DNA: TGCGCCAGCAGCTTCGACAGGGGCGAGCAGTACTTC.

This clonotype was counted a single time. This chain uses TRBV6-2 or TRBV6-3 with TRBJ2-7; D perhaps matches TRBD2 (5 bases). V shed 7 bases and J shed 7 bases, with 20 bases lying between them. The CDR3 has 14 amino acids. In germline, CDR1 is MNHEY, CDR2 SVGEGT. CDR3: CASTLGLTRREQYF. The CDR3 DNA is TGTGCCAGCACCCTAGGACTTACCCGACGGGAGCAGTACTTC.

The chain couples TRBV7-2 to TRBJ2-3, with D tentatively TRBD1 or TRBD2 (5 bases each). V dropped 4 bases and J dropped 0 bases, with 5 bases sitting between them. From germline, CDR1 is SGHTA and CDR2 FQGNSA. The CDR3 contains 13 residues. The CDR3 protein is CASSWGSTDTQYF. CDR3 coding DNA: TGTGCCAGCAGCTGGGGGAGCACAGATACGCAGTATTTT.

This clonotype was seen more than once but under ten times. The gene calls are TRBV7-6 and TRBJ1-3; the D is unclear. Germline assignment: CDR1 SGHVS and CDR2 FNYEAQ. The V and J ends lost 6 bases and 0 bases respectively, with 12 bases between them. The CDR3 is 15 residues long. The chain's CDR3 is CASSLDWSSGNTIYF. In DNA, the CDR3 is TGTGCCAGCAGTCTTGACTGGAGCTCTGGAAACACCATATATTTT.

The V gene is TRBV19, the J gene TRBJ2-2, with D perhaps TRBD1 (6 bases). The CDR3 is 15 residues long. The germline V gene encodes CDR1 LNHDA and CDR2 SQIVND (reference sequence). V lost 1 base to trimming and J lost 5 bases, with 11 bases between them. CDR3: CASSIVGGWTGELFF. The CDR3 nucleotides are TGTGCCAGTAGTATAGTTGGGGGCTGGACCGGGGAGCTGTTTTTT.

The rearrangement joins TRBV7-3 to TRBJ1-3; D call uncertain. The CDR3 totals 11 residues. The V gene lost 4 bases and the J gene lost 8 bases, with 6 bases spanning the gap. Germline CDR1 and CDR2: SGHTA and FQGTGA. In DNA form, the CDR3 reads TGTGCCAGCAGCTCCGATCACACCATATATTTT. Translated: CASSSDHTIYF.

This clonotype was seen repeatedly, ten times or more. This chain connects TRBV6-5 to TRBJ2-7, with D maybe TRBD2 (5 bases). The V end lost 2 bases, the J end lost 3 bases, and 14 bases lay between the germline ends. The CDR3 has 15 amino acids. CDR1 MNHEY and CDR2 SVGAGI come from the germline V gene. CDR3 amino acids: CASSYRPRSGYEQYF. For the CDR3, the DNA is TGTGCCAGCAGTTACCGTCCGAGAAGCGGCTACGAGCAGTACTTC.

In this sample, this clonotype turned up a few times. The V call is TRBV29-1, the J call TRBJ1-2, with D unresolved. The V and J ends lost 4 bases and 2 bases respectively, with 5 bases between them. CDR3 size: 11 residues. Germline CDR1 reads SQVTM; CDR2 reads ANQGSEA. The CDR3 here is CSVAQNYGYTF. For the CDR3, the DNA is TGCAGCGTTGCTCAGAACTATGGCTACACCTTC.

This chain uses TRBV6-6 with TRBJ2-5; maybe TRBD1 (5 bases). V dropped 7 bases and J dropped 4 bases, with 22 bases sitting between them. This CDR3 spans 16 amino acids. Germline CDR1 reads MNHNY; CDR2 reads SVGAGI (reference sequence). CDR3 amino acids: CASTPSLRSGAETQYF. The CDR3 bases are TGTGCCAGCACCCCCAGTTTGAGGTCTGGGGCAGAGACCCAGTACTTC.

This clonotype was seen many times. The V and J genes are TRBV6-6 and TRBJ1-5; 9 bases match TRBD1. After removal of 5 bases from V and 7 bases from J, the junction contained 12 bases not matched to a gene. The CDR3 is 16 residues long. In germline, CDR1 is MNHNY, CDR2 SVGAGI (reference sequence). Here the CDR3 reads CASSPPGQGIGQPQHF. The CDR3 DNA follows: TGTGCCAGCAGTCCTCCGGGACAGGGAATTGGACAGCCCCAGCATTTT.

This clonotype was detected only a few times. The chain joins TRBV7-9 to TRBJ1-2; 7 bases are a match to TRBD1. Per germline, CDR1 SEHNR and CDR2 FQNEAQ (reference sequence). V gave up 6 bases and J gave up 2 bases; unmatched junction bases: 3. This CDR3 contains 13 residues. The chain's CDR3 is CASSQGQNYGYTF. In nucleotides, the CDR3 is TGTGCCAGCAGTCAGGGACAGAACTATGGCTACACCTTC. Variable domain in full (rest from reference TRBV7-9 and TRBJ1-2): DTGVSQNPRHKITKRGQNVTFRCDPISEHNRLYWYRQTLGQGPEFLTYFQNEAQLEKSRLLSDRFSAERPKGSFSTLEIQRTEQGDSAMYLCASSQGQNYGYTFGSGTRLTVV.

This clonotype was counted a few times. The V call is TRBV6-5, the J call TRBJ2-1; the match to TRBD2 covers 9 bases. This CDR3 is built from 15 residues. From germline, CDR1 is MNHEY and CDR2 SVGAGI. The trim removed 4 bases at V and 7 bases at J, leaving 8 bases unmatched. CDR3: CASSWRGGFGNEQFF. The CDR3 nucleotides are TGTGCCAGCAGTTGGCGGGGGGGCTTCGGGAATGAGCAGTTCTTC.

A few counts support this clonotype. This chain uses TRBV3-1 with TRBJ2-3; D gene uncertain. The CDR3 extends over 14 amino acids. The germline CDR1 and CDR2 sequences are LGHDT and YNNKEL (reference sequence). The V end was cut by 8 bases, the J end by 5 bases, with 17 bases between. The CDR3 DNA sequence: TGTGCCAGCGGGCCATCAATTTCGGGAGATACGCAGTATTTT. This translates into CASGPSISGDTQYF.